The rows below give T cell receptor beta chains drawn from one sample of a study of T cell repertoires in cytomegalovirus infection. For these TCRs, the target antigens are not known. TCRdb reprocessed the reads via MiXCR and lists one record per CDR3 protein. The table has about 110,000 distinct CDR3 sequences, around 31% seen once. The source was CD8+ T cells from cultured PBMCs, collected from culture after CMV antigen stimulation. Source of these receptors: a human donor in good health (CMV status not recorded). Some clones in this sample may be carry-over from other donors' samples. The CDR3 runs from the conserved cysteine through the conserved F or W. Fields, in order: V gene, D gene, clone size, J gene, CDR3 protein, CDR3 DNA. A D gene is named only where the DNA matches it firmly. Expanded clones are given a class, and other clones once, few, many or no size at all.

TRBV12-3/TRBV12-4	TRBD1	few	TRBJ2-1	CASSSPGQDIYNEQFF	TGTGCCAGCAGTTCCCCGGGACAGGATATCTACAATGAGCAGTTCTTC
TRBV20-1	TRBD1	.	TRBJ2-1	CSAEDRGFYNEQFF	TGCAGTGCTGAGGACAGGGGGTTTTACAATGAGCAGTTCTTC
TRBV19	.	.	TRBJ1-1	CASSIRAGGLKEAFF	TGTGCCAGTAGTATCCGCGCAGGTGGTTTGAAGGAAGCTTTCTTT
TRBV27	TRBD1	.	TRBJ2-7	CASSFSRTGGYEQYF	TGTGCCAGCAGTTTCTCCCGGACAGGGGGCTACGAGCAGTACTTC
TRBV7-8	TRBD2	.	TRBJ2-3	CASSLLIRLAGVTDTQYF	TGTGCCAGCAGCTTATTAATTAGGCTAGCGGGGGTCACAGATACGCAGTATTTT
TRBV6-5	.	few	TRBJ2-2	CASSYSPTTGELFF	TGTGCCAGCAGTTACTCTCCAACGACTGGGGAGCTGTTTTTT
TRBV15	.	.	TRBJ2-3	CATSGSHPDTQYF	TGTGCCACCAGCGGGTCCCACCCAGATACGCAGTATTTT
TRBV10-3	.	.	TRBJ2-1	CAISGIQIYNEQFF	TGTGCCATCTCAGGGATACAAATCTACAATGAGCAGTTCTTC
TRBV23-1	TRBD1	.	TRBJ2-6	CASKEGEARGLPRSGANVLTF	TGCGCCAGCAAAGAGGGGGAAGCCAGGGGGCTACCGCGCTCTGGGGCCAACGTCCTGACTTTC
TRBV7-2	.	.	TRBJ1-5	CASSSLPGGQPQHF	TGTGCCAGCAGCTCTCTGCCCGGGGGACAGCCCCAGCATTTT
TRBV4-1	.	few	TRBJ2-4	CASSPPGAKNIQYF	TGCGCCAGCAGCCCCCCTGGCGCCAAAAACATTCAGTACTTC
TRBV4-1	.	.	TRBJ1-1	CASSQIQGEAFF	TGCGCCAGCAGCCAAATTCAGGGTGAAGCTTTCTTT
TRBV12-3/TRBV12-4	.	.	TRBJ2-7	CASSLGVVYEQYF	TGTGCCAGCAGTTTAGGCGTCGTCTACGAGCAGTACTTC
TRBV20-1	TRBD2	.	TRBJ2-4	CSARNSGRVENIQYF	TGCAGTGCTCGTAATTCAGGGAGGGTGGAAAACATTCAGTACTTC
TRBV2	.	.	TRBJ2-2	CASSGGTLNTGELFF	TGTGCCAGCAGTGGTGGGACCCTGAACACCGGGGAGCTGTTTTTT
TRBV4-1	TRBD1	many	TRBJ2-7	CASSVSGTGSEYEQYF	TGCGCCAGCAGCGTGTCCGGGACAGGGTCTGAATACGAGCAGTACTTC
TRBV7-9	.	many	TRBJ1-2	CASSPELGLSRGDGYTF	TGTGCCAGCAGCCCAGAACTTGGGTTGTCCCGTGGTGATGGCTACACCTTC
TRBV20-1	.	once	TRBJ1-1	CSARDLASPEAFF	TGCAGTGCTAGAGATCTGGCGTCCCCTGAAGCTTTCTTT
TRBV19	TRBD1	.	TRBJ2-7	CASSRDLGQGGYEQYF	TGTGCCAGTAGTCGCGACCTCGGACAGGGGGGGTACGAGCAGTACTTC
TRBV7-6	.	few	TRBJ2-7	CASSPRDQLYEQYF	TGTGCCAGCAGCCCCAGGGACCAGCTCTACGAGCAGTACTTC
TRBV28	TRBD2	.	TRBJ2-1	CASSLGSRLAGDTQFF	TGTGCCAGCAGTTTAGGATCCCGGCTAGCGGGGGACACACAGTTCTTC
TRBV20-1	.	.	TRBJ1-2	CSASEAGIAYGYTF	TGCAGTGCTAGTGAAGCGGGAATTGCCTATGGCTACACCTTC
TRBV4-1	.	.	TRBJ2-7	CASSQERTLNSYEQYF	TGCGCCAGCAGCCAAGAAAGAACCCTGAACTCCTACGAGCAGTACTTC
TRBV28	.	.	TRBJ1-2	CASRKTGGGSDGYTF	TGTGCCAGCAGAAAAACGGGGGGCGGATCCGATGGCTACACCTTC
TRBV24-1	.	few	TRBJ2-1	CATSDVKQGPYSYNEQFF	TGTGCCACCAGTGACGTTAAGCAGGGACCCTACTCCTACAATGAGCAGTTCTTC
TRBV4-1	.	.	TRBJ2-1	CASSRKIGDEQFF	TGCGCCAGCAGCCGTAAGATTGGGGATGAGCAGTTCTTC
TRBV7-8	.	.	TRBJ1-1	CASSFDGRGEAFF	TGTGCCAGCAGCTTCGACGGGAGAGGTGAAGCTTTCTTT
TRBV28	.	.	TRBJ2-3	CASSLWDALLGTDTQYF	TGTGCCAGCAGTTTATGGGACGCCCTCCTGGGCACAGATACGCAGTATTTT
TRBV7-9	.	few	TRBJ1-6	CASSDSRTSLAF	TGTGCCAGCAGCGATTCAAGGACATCGCTTGCATTT
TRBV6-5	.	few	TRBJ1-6	CASSYVGGFGSPLHF	TGTGCCAGCAGTTACGTGGGGGGGTTTGGTTCACCCCTCCACTTT
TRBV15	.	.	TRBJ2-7	CATRGRSSYEQYF	TGTGCCACCAGGGGACGGAGCTCCTACGAGCAGTACTTC
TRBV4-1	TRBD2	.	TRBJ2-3	CASSPGRAATDTQYF	TGCGCCAGCAGCCCCGGGAGGGCCGCCACAGATACGCAGTATTTT
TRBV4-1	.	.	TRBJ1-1	CASSQGKRSMNTEAFF	TGCGCCAGCAGCCAAGGGAAACGCTCCATGAACACTGAAGCTTTCTTT
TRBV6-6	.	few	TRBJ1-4	CASSYTDLRGNEKLFF	TGTGCCAGCAGTTATACAGACTTAAGGGGGAATGAAAAACTGTTTTTT
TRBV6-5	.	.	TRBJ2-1	CASWSGSYNEQFF	TGTGCCAGCTGGTCCGGCTCCTACAATGAGCAGTTCTTC
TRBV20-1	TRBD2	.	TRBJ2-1	CSAAKTSGGGNEQFF	TGCAGTGCAGCAAAGACTAGCGGGGGGGGTAATGAGCAGTTCTTC
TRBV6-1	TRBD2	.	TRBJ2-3	CASSEFKRGADTQYF	TGTGCCAGCAGTGAGTTCAAGCGGGGTGCAGATACGCAGTATTTT
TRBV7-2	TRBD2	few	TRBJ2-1	CASSLTSGGGNEQFF	TGTGCCAGCAGCTTAACTAGCGGGGGGGGCAATGAGCAGTTCTTC
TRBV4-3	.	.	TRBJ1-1	CASSQEKQDVGLSAFF	TGCGCCAGCAGCCAGGAGAAACAGGACGTCGGTCTGTCAGCTTTCTTT
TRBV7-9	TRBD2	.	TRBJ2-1	CASRATAGGTYNEQFF	TGTGCCAGCAGAGCTACAGCGGGGGGGACCTACAATGAGCAGTTCTTC
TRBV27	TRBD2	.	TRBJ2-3	CASSTLAGVTDTQYF	TGTGCCAGCAGTACCCTAGCGGGGGTCACAGATACGCAGTATTTT
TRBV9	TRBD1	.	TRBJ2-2	CASSTGGATTGELFF	TGTGCCAGCAGTACAGGGGGCGCCACTACCGGGGAGCTGTTTTTT
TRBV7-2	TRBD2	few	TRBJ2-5	CASSLVALAGAQETQYF	TGTGCCAGCAGCTTAGTTGCGCTAGCGGGTGCCCAAGAGACCCAGTACTTC
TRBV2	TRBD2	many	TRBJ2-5	CASSETLAGGQETQYF	TGTGCCAGCAGTGAAACCCTAGCGGGGGGTCAAGAGACCCAGTACTTC
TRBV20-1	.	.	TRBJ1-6	CSASGPALHF	TGCAGTGCTAGTGGGCCTGCCCTCCACTTT
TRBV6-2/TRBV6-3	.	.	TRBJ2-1	CASSYPIGIQVRDEQFF	TGTGCCAGCAGTTATCCCATCGGGATACAGGTTAGGGATGAGCAGTTCTTC
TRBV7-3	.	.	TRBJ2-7	CASSSRESREQYF	TGTGCCAGCAGCTCGCGAGAATCCAGGGAGCAGTACTTC
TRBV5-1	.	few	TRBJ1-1	CASTTNGPMNTEAFF	TGCGCCAGCACCACCAATGGGCCGATGAACACTGAAGCTTTCTTT
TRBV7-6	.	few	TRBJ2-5	CASSREGEETQYF	TGTGCCAGCAGCCGCGAGGGGGAAGAGACCCAGTACTTC
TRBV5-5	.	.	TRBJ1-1	CASSLAWSGFTEAFF	TGTGCCAGCAGCTTGGCGTGGTCAGGGTTCACTGAAGCTTTCTTT
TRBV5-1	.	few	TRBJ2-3	CASSGRGTDTQYF	TGCGCCAGCAGCGGCCGCGGCACAGATACGCAGTATTTT
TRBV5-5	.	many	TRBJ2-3	CASSSSGHRTDTQYF	TGTGCCAGCAGCTCCTCGGGACACCGCACAGATACGCAGTATTTT
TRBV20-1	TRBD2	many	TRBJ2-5	CSAKRGTNSQETQYF	TGCAGTGCTAAGAGAGGGACTAATTCCCAAGAGACCCAGTACTTC
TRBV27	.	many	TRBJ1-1	CASSLGGMGTKTEAFF	TGTGCCAGCAGTTTAGGAGGTATGGGAACGAAAACTGAAGCTTTCTTT
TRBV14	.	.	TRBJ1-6	CASSQDLRLRNSPLHF	TGTGCCAGCAGCCAAGATCTCAGGCTTCGGAATTCACCCCTCCACTTT